These T cell receptor beta chains were read from a single sample in a study of cytomegalovirus exposure and HLA in healthy donors. The table came from immunoSEQ multiplex PCR; TCRdb's copy has only in-frame clones and leaves some out. Among fewer than 90,000 clones listed, 70% to 80% were seen once. Sequencing was carried out using PBMCs. The receptors derive from a woman aged 45-65 years in good health and CMV-seropositive. CDR3s include the opening cysteine and the closing phenylalanine or tryptophan. D genes are given only for firm matches. Not every row has a clone size; where given, it reads once, few, many or a size class.

d_call cdr3_length j_call clone_size v_call cdr3_aa cdr3_nt
. 14 TRBJ2-7 . TRBV27 CASSSGEGGWEQYF TGTGCCAGCAGCTCCGGAGAGGGTGGATGGGAGCAGTACTTC
. 15 TRBJ2-3 . TRBV9 CASSVVGGQADTQYF TGTGCCAGCAGCGTAGTCGGGGGGCAAGCAGATACGCAGTATTTT
. 16 TRBJ2-5 . TRBV28 CASSEPLAGSKETQYF TGTGCCAGCAGTGAACCCCTCGCGGGCTCCAAAGAGACCCAGTACTTC
TRBD2 16 TRBJ2-3 . TRBV11-3 CASSLGTSGTTDTQYF TGTGCCAGCAGCTTAGGGACTAGCGGGACCACAGATACGCAGTATTTT
. 14 TRBJ1-1 . TRBV7-2 CASSLGFGNTEAFF TGTGCCAGCAGCTTAGGATTCGGGAACACTGAAGCTTTCTTT
TRBD1 19 TRBJ1-3 . TRBV6-1 CASSEEMWRTGGSGNTIYF TGTGCCAGCAGTGAAGAAATGTGGCGTACAGGGGGCTCTGGAAACACCATATATTTT
. 12 TRBJ2-7 once TRBV7-2 CASSEPAGEQYF TGTGCCAGCAGCGAGCCGGCGGGCGAGCAGTACTTC
. 15 TRBJ2-7 . TRBV7-2 CASSENGGNPYEQYF TGTGCCAGCAGCGAAAATGGCGGCAATCCCTACGAGCAGTACTTC
. 15 TRBJ2-2 . TRBV7-9 CASTPLNGETGELFF TGTGCCAGCACCCCTCTTAACGGGGAGACCGGGGAGCTGTTTTTT
TRBD2 14 TRBJ2-1 . TRBV29-1 CSAESGRTHNEQFF TGCAGCGCCGAGAGCGGGAGAACCCACAATGAGCAGTTCTTC
TRBD1 15 TRBJ2-7 . TRBV5-6 CASSFVRQGNYEQYF TGTGCCAGCAGCTTCGTACGACAGGGGAACTACGAGCAGTACTTC
. 14 TRBJ2-7 . TRBV7-9 CASSLGGSTYEQYF TGTGCCAGCAGCTTAGGCGGGTCCACCTACGAGCAGTACTTC
TRBD1 15 TRBJ1-2 few TRBV6-5 CASSYGTGPHYGYTF TGTGCCAGCAGTTACGGGACAGGGCCTCACTATGGCTACACCTTC
TRBD2 15 TRBJ2-5 . TRBV4-3 CASSQEGSGGETQYF TGCGCCAGCAGCCAAGAGGGGTCGGGGGGTGAGACCCAGTACTTC
TRBD1 14 TRBJ2-7 . TRBV28 CASLAGTEGLGQYF TGTGCCAGCCTGGCCGGGACAGAGGGTTTGGGGCAGTACTTC
TRBD2 15 TRBJ2-1 once TRBV5-1 CASSLGGGTYNEQFF TGCGCCAGCAGCTTGGGCGGGGGGACCTACAATGAGCAGTTCTTC
. 15 TRBJ2-1 . TRBV28 CASRTGLALYNEQFF TGTGCCAGCAGAACGGGTCTGGCCCTTTACAATGAGCAGTTCTTC
. 15 TRBJ2-1 . TRBV7-3 CASSEGGAQARKQFF TGTGCCAGCAGCGAAGGAGGGGCACAGGCGAGAAAGCAGTTCTTC
TRBD1 17 TRBJ2-5 . TRBV4-3 CASSQDFWGQGAETQYF TGCGCCAGCAGCCAAGATTTTTGGGGACAGGGTGCAGAGACCCAGTACTTC
. 13 TRBJ2-7 few TRBV6-6 CASTTGTGGEQYF TGTGCCAGCACCACAGGGACGGGAGGCGAGCAGTACTTC
TRBD1 15 TRBJ2-3 . TRBV5-3 CARGNSGQRTDTQYF TGTGCCAGAGGCAACTCGGGACAGCGTACAGATACGCAGTATTTT
TRBD1 12 TRBJ1-2 . TRBV10-1 CASLTGVYGYTF TGCGCCAGCCTGACAGGGGTGTATGGCTACACCTTC
TRBD1 16 TRBJ1-2 . TRBV27 CASSLVEGGFNYGYTF TGTGCCAGCAGTTTGGTCGAAGGGGGCTTCAACTATGGCTACACCTTC
. 16 TRBJ2-3 . TRBV5-1 CASSPQGSSVADTQYF TGCGCCAGCAGCCCTCAGGGGAGTTCGGTCGCAGATACGCAGTATTTT
TRBD2 14 TRBJ2-5 few TRBV7-2 CASSFTSAQETQYF TGTGCCAGCAGCTTTACTAGCGCGCAAGAGACCCAGTACTTC
. 10 TRBJ1-1 . TRBV20-1 CSSRGTEAFF TGCAGTTCAAGAGGGACAGAAGCTTTCTTT
. 11 TRBJ1-5 . TRBV6-6 CASSYLLSQHF TGTGCCAGCAGTTACCTCTTGTCCCAGCATTTT
TRBD1 16 TRBJ1-4 . TRBV5-1 CASSLGRQGPNEKLFF TGCGCCAGCAGCTTGGGCCGACAGGGCCCTAATGAAAAACTGTTTTTT
TRBD1 16 TRBJ1-2 . TRBV13 CASLETGTGDYYGYTF TGTGCCAGCCTGGAAACCGGGACAGGGGACTACTATGGCTACACCTTC
TRBD2 18 TRBJ2-3 . TRBV4-3 CASSQEGTSGPRGDTQYF TGCGCCAGCAGCCAAGAAGGTACTAGCGGGCCCCGCGGAGATACGCAGTATTTT
TRBD1 14 TRBJ2-6 . TRBV19 CASSGTGGVNVLTF TGTGCCAGTAGCGGGACAGGGGGTGTCAACGTCCTGACTTTC
. 15 TRBJ2-5 . TRBV28 CATYQGRLGRETQYF TGTGCCACCTACCAGGGGCGCTTGGGTAGAGAGACCCAGTACTTC
. 15 TRBJ2-1 . TRBV4-3 CASSQDRAGNNEQFF TGCGCCAGCAGCCAAGATCGGGCAGGGAACAATGAGCAGTTCTTC